The 15 T cell receptor beta chains below all came from one sample that was sequenced in a study of blood T cell repertoires in COVID-19 (dated by TCRdb to the early 2020s). Libraries were built with the immunoSEQ multiplex PCR assay. Held by TCRdb, this immuneACCESS table contains in-frame sequences only and omits some clones. Under half of the omission traces to an unresolved V gene where checked; the cause of the rest is unknown. This sample lists around 150,000 clones; 81% were detected once. The biggest ten clones account for 8% to 9.5% of the sample. The specimen sequenced was peripheral blood. Source of these receptors: a woman aged 55-70 years with active or convalescent COVID-19.

In this sample, this clone turned up once. The J gene is TRBJ1-2, the V gene TRBV28; 11 bases align to TRBD1. Germline CDR1 and CDR2: MDHEN and SYDVKM. This CDR3 is 16 amino acids long. With V trimmed by 5 bases and J by 4 bases, 9 bases remained unmatched. CDR3 sequence reads: CASSAISGTGGYGYTF. Here the CDR3 DNA reads TGTGCCAGCAGTGCTATTTCAGGGACAGGGGGCTATGGCTACACCTTC.

The V call is TRBV29-1, the J call TRBJ1-1, with a weak D call TRBD1 (5 bases). Trimming left V 1 base short and J 5 bases short, with 20 bases between. There are 16 residues in the CDR3. In germline, CDR1 is SQVTM, CDR2 ANQGSEA. This chain's CDR3 is CSVEGPQGFSQTEAFF. CDR3 coding DNA: TGCAGCGTTGAAGGACCCCAGGGTTTCAGTCAGACTGAAGCTTTCTTT.

The chain combines TRBV29-1 with TRBJ2-1, with D perhaps TRBD2 (5 bases). The V end was cut by 5 bases, the J end by 2 bases, with 10 bases between. The CDR3 extends over 13 amino acids. Germline V gene data show CDR1 as SQVTM and CDR2 as ANQGSEA. As DNA, the CDR3 is TGCAGCGTTTCCAGAGGGACCTACAATGAGCAGTTCTTC. Translating gives CSVSRGTYNEQFF.

The chain combines TRBV28 with TRBJ2-7, with D maybe TRBD1 (6 bases). The V gene's germline CDR1 is MDHEN and CDR2 SYDVKM. The CDR3 consists of 15 residues. V gave up 5 bases and J gave up 4 bases, with 18 bases separating them. The CDR3 protein is CASSEYRAPLYEQYF. CDR3 bases: TGTGCCAGCAGTGAATACAGGGCCCCGCTTTACGAGCAGTACTTC. Complete variable domain (other parts from reference TRBV28 and TRBJ2-7): DVKVTQSSRYLVKRTGEKVFLECVQDMDHENMFWYRQDPGLGLRLIYFSYDVKMKEKGDIPEGYSVSREKKERFSLILESASTNQTSMYLCASSEYRAPLYEQYFGPGTRLTVT.

CDR3 coding DNA: TGTGCCAGTAGTATTAGTCGGAGCTCTGGAAACACCATATATTTT. Residues: CASSISRSSGNTIYF. The J gene is TRBJ1-3, the V gene TRBV19; no clear D. Trimming left V 3 bases short and J 0 bases short, with 9 bases between. CDR3 length: 15 residues. In germline, CDR1 is LNHDA, CDR2 SQIVND (reference sequence).

The V and J genes are TRBV7-2 and TRBJ1-2; TRBD1 matches 7 bases. Germline V gene data show CDR1 as SGHTA and CDR2 as FQGNSA. Germline trimming cut 4 bases from V and 3 bases from J; bases unmatched to any gene: 8. The CDR3 sequence is 15 residues long. CDR3 sequence reads: CASSSYRGRDYGYTF. CDR3 sequence (DNA): TGTGCCAGCAGCTCCTACAGGGGCAGGGACTATGGCTACACCTTC.

This clone has just one count. V and J are TRBV7-2 and TRBJ1-2; D ambiguous. Trimming shortened V by 5 bases and J by 7 bases, and 14 bases separated the two germline ends. The CDR3 loop spans 13 amino acids. Germline V gene lookup returns CDR1 SGHTA and CDR2 FQGNSA. The DNA of the CDR3 is TGTGCCAGCAGCCCACAAGGAGGCAGTGGCTACACCTTC. Translation: CASSPQGGSGYTF.

This sequence joins TRBV24-1 and TRBJ2-2; the match to TRBD2 covers 7 bases. V gave up 10 bases and J gave up 7 bases; unmatched junction bases: 11. The CDR3 is 14 amino acids. The V gene's germline CDR1 is KGHDR and CDR2 SFDVKD. The CDR3 sequence is CATGDYLEGGELFF. CDR3 DNA: TGTGCCACTGGGGACTATCTCGAGGGCGGGGAGCTGTTTTTT.

The V and J genes are TRBV19 and TRBJ2-3, with 11 bases that match TRBD2. Germline V CDR1 and CDR2: LNHDA, SQIVND (reference sequence). The trim removed 3 bases at V and 4 bases at J, leaving 9 bases unmatched. The CDR3 extends over 17 amino acids. The CDR3 here is CASSILLAGGPSDTQYF. The CDR3 coding sequence is TGTGCCAGTAGTATCCTATTAGCGGGAGGGCCCTCAGATACGCAGTATTTT.

The chain carries TRBV4-1 and TRBJ2-3; no firm D call. V was shortened by 1 base and J by 1 base, with 9 bases between the two germline ends. CDR1 and CDR2 (germline): MGHRA, YSYEKL. This CDR3 spans 15 amino acids. The DNA for the CDR3 is TGCGCCAGCAGCCAAGGTCTGTATGGCACAGATACGCAGTATTTT. Protein: CASSQGLYGTDTQYF.

The rearrangement links TRBV19 to TRBJ1-4; maybe TRBD1 (6 bases). This CDR3 has 15 amino acids. The V gene lost 5 bases and the J gene lost 7 bases, with 17 bases spanning the gap. Germline CDR1 reads LNHDA; CDR2 reads SQIVND (reference sequence). CDR3 residues: CASSSLQGLGEKLFF. As DNA, the CDR3 is TGTGCCAGTAGTTCCCTACAGGGCCTGGGTGAAAAACTGTTTTTT.

The V gene is TRBV9, the J gene TRBJ1-6; maybe TRBD1 (5 bases). Germline V gives CDR1 SGDLS, CDR2 YYNGEE. This CDR3 has 13 amino acids. Trimming took 0 bases from V and 7 from J, leaving 5 bases between them. This CDR3 is CASSVAGNSPLHF. The CDR3 nucleotides are TGTGCCAGCAGCGTAGCAGGGAATTCACCCCTCCACTTT.

The V and J genes are TRBV3-1 (or the pseudogene TRBV3-2) and TRBJ1-1; unclear D gene. CDR1 and CDR2 (germline): LGHDT, YNNKEL (reference sequence). The V gene lost 3 bases and the J gene lost 4 bases, with 3 bases spanning the gap. The CDR3 is 11 residues long. CDR3 nucleotide sequence: TGTGCCAGCAGCCAGAGCACTGAAGCTTTCTTT. As protein: CASSQSTEAFF.

The chain has TRBV7-9 and TRBJ1-4, with D maybe TRBD1 (5 bases). Trimming cost V 0 bases and J 3 bases, with 8 bases left between them. From germline, CDR1 is SEHNR and CDR2 FQNEAQ (reference sequence). CDR3 length: 15 amino acids. Written as DNA, the CDR3 is TGTGCCAGCAGCTTAGCGCGGGGACCTAATGAAAAACTGTTTTTT. Encoded protein: CASSLARGPNEKLFF.

In this sample, this clone turned up many times. This chain joins TRBV6-2 or TRBV6-3 and TRBJ1-5; 9 positions agree with TRBD1. The CDR3 totals 13 residues. V dropped 5 bases and J dropped 6; count of bases not matched to a gene: 2. Germline V lookup: CDR1 MNHEY, CDR2 SVGEGT. The CDR3 sequence is CASSGTGRQPQHF. CDR3 nucleotides: TGTGCCAGCAGTGGGACAGGGCGTCAGCCCCAGCATTTT.